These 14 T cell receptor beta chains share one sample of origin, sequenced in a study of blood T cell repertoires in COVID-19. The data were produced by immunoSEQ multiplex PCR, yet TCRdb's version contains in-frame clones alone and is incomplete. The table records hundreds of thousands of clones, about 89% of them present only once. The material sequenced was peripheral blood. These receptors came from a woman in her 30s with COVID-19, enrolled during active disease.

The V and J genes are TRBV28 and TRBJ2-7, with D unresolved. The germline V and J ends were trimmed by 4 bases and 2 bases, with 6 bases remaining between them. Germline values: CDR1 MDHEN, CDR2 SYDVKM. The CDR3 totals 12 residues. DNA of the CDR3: TGTGCCAGCAGTTCCCACACCTACGAGCAGTACTTC. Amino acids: CASSSHTYEQYF.

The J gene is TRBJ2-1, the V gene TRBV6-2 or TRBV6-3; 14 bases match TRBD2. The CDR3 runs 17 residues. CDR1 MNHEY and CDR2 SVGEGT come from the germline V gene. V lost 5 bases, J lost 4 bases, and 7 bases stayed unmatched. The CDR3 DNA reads TGTGCCAGCAGTGGACTAGCGGGGGGCCAAAGGTACAATGAGCAGTTCTTC. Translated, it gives CASSGLAGGQRYNEQFF.

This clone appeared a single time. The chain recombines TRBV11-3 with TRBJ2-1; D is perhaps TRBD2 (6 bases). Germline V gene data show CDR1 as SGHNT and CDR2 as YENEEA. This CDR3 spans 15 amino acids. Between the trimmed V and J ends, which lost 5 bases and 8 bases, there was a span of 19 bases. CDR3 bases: TGTGCCAGCAGCCCCACTGGCGGGATGTGGGATGAGCAGTTCTTC. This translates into CASSPTGGMWDEQFF.

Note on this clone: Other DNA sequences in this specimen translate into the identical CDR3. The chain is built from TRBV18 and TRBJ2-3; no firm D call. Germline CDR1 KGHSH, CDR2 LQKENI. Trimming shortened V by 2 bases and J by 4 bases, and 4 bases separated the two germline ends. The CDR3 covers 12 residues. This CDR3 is CASSPVADTQYF. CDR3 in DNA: TGTGCCAGCTCACCAGTCGCAGATACGCAGTATTTT.

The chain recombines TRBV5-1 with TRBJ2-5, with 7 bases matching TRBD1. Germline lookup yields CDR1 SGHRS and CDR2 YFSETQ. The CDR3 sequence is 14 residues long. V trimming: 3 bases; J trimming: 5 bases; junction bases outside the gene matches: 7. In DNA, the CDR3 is TGCGCCAGCAGCTCTGGCACAGGGGCGGAGACCCAGTACTTC. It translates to CASSSGTGAETQYF.

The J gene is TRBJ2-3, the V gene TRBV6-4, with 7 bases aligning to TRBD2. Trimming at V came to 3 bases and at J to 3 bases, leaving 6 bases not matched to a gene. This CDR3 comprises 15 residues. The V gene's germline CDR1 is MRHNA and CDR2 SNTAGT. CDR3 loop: CASSESSGGTDTQYF. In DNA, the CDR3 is TGTGCCAGCAGTGAGTCTAGCGGAGGGACAGATACGCAGTATTTT.

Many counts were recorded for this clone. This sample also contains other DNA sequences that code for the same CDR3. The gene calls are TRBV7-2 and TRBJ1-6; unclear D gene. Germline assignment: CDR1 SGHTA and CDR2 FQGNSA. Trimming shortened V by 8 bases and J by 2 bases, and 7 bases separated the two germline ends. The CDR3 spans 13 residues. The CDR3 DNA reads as TGTGCCAGCGGGCAGCCCTATAATTCACCCCTCCACTTT. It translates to CASGQPYNSPLHF.

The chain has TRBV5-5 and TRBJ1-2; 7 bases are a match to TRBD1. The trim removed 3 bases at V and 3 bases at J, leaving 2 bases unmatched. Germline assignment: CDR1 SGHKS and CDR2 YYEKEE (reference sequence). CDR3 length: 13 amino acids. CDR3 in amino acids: CASSSGQDYGYTF. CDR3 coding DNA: TGTGCCAGCAGCTCCGGACAGGACTATGGCTACACCTTC.

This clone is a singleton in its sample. The DNA for the CDR3 is TGTGCCAGCAGCCGGGGTCGATTTTCGGGGGGCCATGAGCAGTTCTTC. Translation: CASSRGRFSGGHEQFF. V gene TRBV5-6 combines with J gene TRBJ2-1, with a possible D match to TRBD2 (7 bases). In germline, CDR1 is SGHDT, CDR2 YYEEEE. The CDR3 contains 16 residues. V lost 4 bases to trimming and J lost 8 bases, with 22 bases between them.

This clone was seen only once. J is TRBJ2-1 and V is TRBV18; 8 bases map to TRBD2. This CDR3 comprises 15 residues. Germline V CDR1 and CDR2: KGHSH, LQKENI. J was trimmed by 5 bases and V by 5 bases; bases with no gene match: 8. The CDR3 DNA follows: TGTGCCAGCTCATACGGGCGGGAGGTAAACAATGAGCAGTTCTTC. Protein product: CASSYGREVNNEQFF.

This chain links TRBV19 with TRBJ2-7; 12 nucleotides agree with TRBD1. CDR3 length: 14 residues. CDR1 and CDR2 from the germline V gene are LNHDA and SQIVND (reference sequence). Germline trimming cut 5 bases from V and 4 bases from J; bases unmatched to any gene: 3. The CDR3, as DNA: TGTGCCAGTAGTCCGGGACAGGGGGCATACGAGCAGTACTTC. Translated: CASSPGQGAYEQYF.

CDR3 DNA sequence: TGTGCCACCAGTGAATCGGGACAGTACATGAACACTGAAGCTTTCTTT. Amino acids: CATSESGQYMNTEAFF. The chain joins TRBV24-1 to TRBJ1-1; 7 nucleotides agree with TRBD1. The trim removed 4 bases at V and 0 bases at J, leaving 7 bases unmatched. The CDR3 extends over 16 amino acids. Germline V gene sequence: CDR1 KGHDR, CDR2 SFDVKD.

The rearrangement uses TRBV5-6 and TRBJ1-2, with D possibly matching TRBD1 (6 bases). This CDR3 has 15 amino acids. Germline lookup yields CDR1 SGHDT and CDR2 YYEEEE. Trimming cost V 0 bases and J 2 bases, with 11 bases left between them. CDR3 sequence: CASSLGRTANYGYTF. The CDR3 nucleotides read TGTGCCAGCAGCTTGGGACGGACAGCGAACTATGGCTACACCTTC. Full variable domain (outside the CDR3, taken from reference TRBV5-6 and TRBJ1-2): DAGVTQSPTHLIKTRGQQVTLRCSPKSGHDTVSWYQQALGQGPQFIFQYYEEEERQRGNFPDRFSGHQFPNYSSELNVNALLLGDSALYLCASSLGRTANYGYTFGSGTRLTVV.

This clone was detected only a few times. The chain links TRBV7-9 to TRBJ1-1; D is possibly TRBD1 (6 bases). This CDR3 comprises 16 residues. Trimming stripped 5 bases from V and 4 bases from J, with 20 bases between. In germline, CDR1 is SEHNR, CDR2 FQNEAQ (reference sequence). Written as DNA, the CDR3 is TGTGCCAGCAGCCCTCCGGGACATGAATTTGGCACTGAAGCTTTCTTT. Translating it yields CASSPPGHEFGTEAFF.